One and the same sample provided the 17 T cell receptor beta chains below, sequenced in a study of control samples from healthy donors and cancer patients. Repertoires were generated with immunoSEQ multiplex PCR, while TCRdb's copy carries only in-frame clones and drops some. The data show 100,000 or so clones, with roughly 90% seen just once and approximately 8.3% held by the top ten. The sequencing sample was made of blood. The receptors here all came from a man aged 30-40 years in good health.

This clone was recorded a few times. The V call is TRBV4-2, the J call TRBJ1-1; a possible D gene is TRBD1 (5 bases). This CDR3 is 13 amino acids long. Germline values: CDR1 LGHNA, CDR2 YNFKEQ. Trimming left V 8 bases short and J 5 bases short, with 15 bases between. The CDR3 DNA reads as TGTGCCAGCCCGCCCCCAGGGCGAACTGAAGCTTTCTTT. Its translation is CASPPPGRTEAFF.

The rearrangement uses TRBV28 and TRBJ1-5; D remains ambiguous. Germline V gene lookup returns CDR1 MDHEN and CDR2 SYDVKM. CDR3 length: 13 amino acids. V was trimmed by 8 bases and J by 5 bases, leaving 13 bases between them. CDR3 bases: TGTGCCAGCCTCTCGGGCCGCTATCAGCCCCAGCATTTT. Protein: CASLSGRYQPQHF.

This chain connects TRBV11-2 to TRBJ1-1; D call uncertain. CDR1 and CDR2 from the germline V gene are SGHAT and FQNNGV. The CDR3 totals 13 residues. Trimming stripped 0 bases from V and 7 bases from J, with 9 bases between. CDR3 DNA: TGTGCCAGCAGCTTAGATCTCGCCAGTGAAGCTTTCTTT. It yields the protein CASSLDLASEAFF.

The chain couples TRBV3-1 (or the pseudogene TRBV3-2) to TRBJ1-2; D unclear. With 3 bases removed from V and 7 bases from J, the gap between germline ends came to 12 bases. Germline CDR1 is LGHDT and CDR2 is YNNKEL (reference sequence). The CDR3 runs to 13 residues. The CDR3 coding sequence is TGTGCCAGCAGCCAGAGCGGGTCCGGTGGCTACACCTTC. Protein: CASSQSGSGGYTF.

The J gene is TRBJ2-2, the V gene TRBV7-8; D not resolved. Germline CDR1 SGHVS, CDR2 FQNEAQ. V was pared by 0 bases and J by 5 bases, with 4 bases between. This CDR3 spans 13 amino acids. The CDR3 sequence is CASSLARTGELFF. The DNA of the CDR3 is TGTGCCAGCAGCTTAGCTAGAACCGGGGAGCTGTTTTTT. The full variable domain, rest sourced from reference TRBV7-8 and TRBJ2-2, is GAGVSQSPRYKVAKRGQDVALRCDPISGHVSLFWYQQALGQGPEFLTYFQNEAQLDKSGLPSDRFFAERPEGSVSTLKIQRTQQEDSAVYLCASSLARTGELFFGEGSRLTVL.

This sequence joins TRBV27 and TRBJ2-2; D unresolved. The CDR3 is made up of 12 amino acids. Germline lookup yields CDR1 MNHEY and CDR2 SMNVEV (reference sequence). Trimming cost V 3 bases and J 6 bases, with 5 bases left between them. Written as DNA, the CDR3 is TGTGCCAGCAGTTTCGGTTCCGGGGAGCTGTTTTTT. Translated: CASSFGSGELFF.

In this sample, this clone turned up once. This sequence joins TRBV3-1 (or the pseudogene TRBV3-2) and TRBJ1-4, with D possibly being TRBD1 (6 bases). Germline CDR1 and CDR2: LGHDT and YNNKEL (reference sequence). V was cut by 2 bases and J by 7 bases, with 14 bases left in between. The CDR3 is 15 amino acids. Here the CDR3 DNA reads TGTGCCAGCAGCCAACAATTACAGGGAATTGAAAAACTGTTTTTT. Its protein product is CASSQQLQGIEKLFF.

This clone has just a few counts. This chain links TRBV30 with TRBJ2-2; the D gene could be TRBD1 or TRBD2 (6 bases each). The CDR3 runs 15 residues. V was shortened by 3 bases and J by 3 bases, with 14 bases between the two germline ends. Per the germline V gene, CDR1 is GTSNPN and CDR2 is SVGIG (reference sequence). The CDR3 nucleotides are TGTGCCTGGAGCGGGGGCAGGGCGGACACCGGGGAGCTGTTTTTT. Its protein product is CAWSGGRADTGELFF.

The chain recombines TRBV27 with TRBJ1-5; the D gene is possibly TRBD1 (5 bases). The germline V and J ends were trimmed by 6 bases and 0 bases, with 12 bases remaining between them. Germline loops: CDR1 MNHEY, CDR2 SMNVEV (reference sequence). CDR3 size: 15 residues. DNA of the CDR3: TGTGCCAGCAGGGGATGGGGGATTAGCAATCAGCCCCAGCATTTT. Protein sequence: CASRGWGISNQPQHF.

V and J are TRBV29-1 and TRBJ2-1, with 13 nucleotides matching TRBD2. The V gene end was trimmed by 8 bases and the J gene end by 7 bases; junction bases not matched to a gene: 5. From germline, CDR1 is SQVTM and CDR2 ANQGSEA. This CDR3 comprises 13 residues. The CDR3 region is CSLGLAGVNEQFF. In nucleotides, the CDR3 is TGCAGCCTCGGACTAGCGGGAGTAAATGAGCAGTTCTTC.

This chain uses TRBV27 with TRBJ2-1; TRBD1 agrees at 7 bases. With 4 bases clipped from V and 3 bases from J, the junction kept 6 bases outside the gene matches. Germline assignment: CDR1 MNHEY and CDR2 SMNVEV (reference sequence). CDR3 length equals 15 residues. The CDR3 spells CASSWTGYLYNEQFF. The CDR3, as DNA: TGTGCCAGCAGTTGGACAGGCTACCTCTACAATGAGCAGTTCTTC.

The CDR3 spells CASSLEPPGLTSYEQYV. In nucleotides, the CDR3 is TGTGCCAGCAGCTTAGAACCCCCGGGGCTGACATCCTACGAGCAGTACGTC. This rearrangement joins TRBV11-2 to TRBJ2-7, with D perhaps matching TRBD1 or TRBD2 (5 bases each). V was cut by 0 bases and J by 1 base, with 16 bases left in between. Germline assignment: CDR1 SGHAT and CDR2 FQNNGV. This CDR3 contains 17 residues.

The chain carries TRBV10-2 and TRBJ2-7; the match to TRBD1 covers 8 bases. V was clipped by 7 bases and J by 2 bases; unmatched bases: 7. CDR1 is WSHSY and CDR2 is SAAADI in the germline V gene. The CDR3 is 14 residues long. The chain's CDR3 is CASNSGQVTYEQYF. CDR3 DNA: TGCGCCAGCAATTCGGGACAGGTAACCTACGAGCAGTACTTC.

This clone was seen once. The rearrangement joins TRBV19 to TRBJ2-1; no clear D. The CDR3 runs 12 residues. Deletions cut 2 bases from V and 9 bases from J, with 8 bases between. Per the germline V gene, CDR1 is LNHDA and CDR2 is SQIVND (reference sequence). The CDR3 region is CASSISRTEQFF. The CDR3 coding sequence is TGTGCCAGTAGTATATCGCGAACTGAGCAGTTCTTC.

J is TRBJ1-2 and V is TRBV19; D unresolved. Germline V gene lookup returns CDR1 LNHDA and CDR2 SQIVND (reference sequence). The CDR3 extends over 14 amino acids. V was pared by 3 bases and J by 2 bases, with 10 bases between. In DNA, the CDR3 is TGTGCCAGTAGTATGGGCACGCAAAACTATGGCTACACCTTC. Protein sequence: CASSMGTQNYGYTF.

The J gene is TRBJ2-5, the V gene TRBV7-2; TRBD2 agrees at 12 bases. CDR1 SGHTA and CDR2 FQGNSA come from the germline V gene. The length of the CDR3 is 16 residues. The V and J ends lost 5 bases and 2 bases, in that order; junction bases with no gene match: 6. Here the CDR3 reads CASSDPGTSGQETQYF. CDR3 in DNA: TGTGCCAGCAGCGACCCCGGGACTAGCGGGCAAGAGACCCAGTACTTC.

Written as DNA, the CDR3 is TGTGCCTGGGGGAACAGGGTGAACACTGAAGCTTTCTTT. This encodes CAWGNRVNTEAFF. This chain links TRBV30 with TRBJ1-1, with D perhaps TRBD1 (6 bases). V gave up 5 bases and J gave up 0 bases, with 10 bases separating them. Germline loops: CDR1 GTSNPN, CDR2 SVGIG (reference sequence). The CDR3 spans 13 residues.